These 25 T cell receptor beta chains originate from one sample sequenced in a study of blood T cell repertoires in COVID-19. Profiling relied on immunoSEQ multiplex PCR, and the TCRdb table lists in-frame clones only, not all of them. This sample has over 100,000 clones, with roughly 76% found just once. The sequenced sample consisted of peripheral blood. The receptors here all came from a human donor in a cohort sampled during active COVID-19.

This clone has only a few counts. The J gene is TRBJ2-2, the V gene TRBV4-3, with D possibly TRBD1 on 5 matching bases. V was cut by 4 bases and J by 10 bases, with 16 bases left in between. Per germline, CDR1 LGHNA and CDR2 YSLEER. CDR3 length equals 14 residues. The CDR3 loop is CASSRRDQGPELFF. The CDR3 region has the DNA TGCGCCAGCAGCCGAAGGGATCAGGGTCCGGAGCTGTTTTTT.

The rearrangement links TRBV7-2 to TRBJ1-5; 9 nucleotides line up with TRBD1. V lost 3 bases, J lost 6 bases, and 6 bases stayed unmatched. The CDR3 has 15 residues. Germline V CDR1 and CDR2: SGHTA, FQGNSA. CDR3 in DNA: TGTGCCAGCAGCTTTATTCTGACAGGGGGTCAGCCCCAGCATTTT. Its protein product is CASSFILTGGQPQHF.

This rearrangement joins TRBV3-1 (or the pseudogene TRBV3-2) to TRBJ1-2; tentative D call: TRBD1 (5 bases). CDR1 and CDR2 (germline): LGHDT, YNNKEL (reference sequence). This CDR3 region has 11 residues. Trimming removed 4 bases from V and 8 bases from J, with 8 bases in between. The DNA for the CDR3 is TGTGCCAGCAGCCGGGGGGTCGGCTACACCTTC. As protein: CASSRGVGYTF.

The chain couples TRBV10-3 to TRBJ2-3; no clear D. With 2 bases removed from V and 5 bases from J, the gap between germline ends came to 11 bases. CDR3 size: 14 residues. Looked up from germline, CDR1 is ENHRY and CDR2 is SYGVKD. CDR3 nucleotides: TGTGCCATCAGTGAGCCTAGACTGAAAGATACGCAGTATTTT. Translation gives CAISEPRLKDTQYF.

This rearrangement joins TRBV19 to TRBJ2-7; possibly TRBD2 for D (6 bases). Germline assignment: CDR1 LNHDA and CDR2 SQIVND (reference sequence). Trimming removed 3 bases at V and 2 bases at J, with 11 bases between. CDR3 length equals 14 residues. The CDR3 here is CASSIGGFAYEQYF. Written as DNA, the CDR3 is TGTGCCAGTAGTATCGGGGGTTTCGCCTACGAGCAGTACTTC.

In this sample, this clone turned up once. The chain recombines TRBV7-2 with TRBJ2-1; possibly TRBD2 for D (5 bases). V lost 1 base to trimming and J lost 3 bases, with 13 bases between them. Looked up from germline, CDR1 is SGHTA and CDR2 is FQGNSA. This CDR3 is built from 16 residues. CDR3 protein: CASSLVLASGYNEQFF. The CDR3 coding sequence is TGTGCCAGCAGCTTAGTGTTGGCCAGCGGCTACAATGAGCAGTTCTTC. Looking up the rest from reference TRBV7-2 and TRBJ2-1 gives the full variable domain: GAGVSQSPSNKVTEKGKDVELRCDPISGHTALYWYRQSLGQGLEFLIYFQGNSAPDKSGLPSDRFSAERTGGSVSTLTIQRTQQEDSAVYLCASSLVLASGYNEQFFGPGTRLTVL.

A word on this clone: The junction does not match germline at one end; this may be a read error. The chain combines TRBV6-1 with TRBJ1-2, with a weak D call TRBD1 (5 bases). Germline V lookup: CDR1 MNHNS, CDR2 SASEGT. This CDR3 is 11 amino acids long. In nucleotides, the CDR3 is TGTGCCAGCAGTGAGCAGGGACTACTGGGATTC. It encodes CASSEQGLLGF.

This chain uses TRBV7-8 with TRBJ1-1, with 8 bases aligning to TRBD1. V dropped 3 bases and J dropped 4; count of bases not matched to a gene: 10. The germline gives CDR1 SGHVS, CDR2 FQNEAQ. CDR3 length: 16 residues. The CDR3 reads CASSFRGLGVFTEAFF. For the CDR3, the DNA is TGTGCCAGCAGCTTCAGGGGGCTCGGTGTTTTCACTGAAGCTTTCTTT.

This chain joins TRBV7-2 and TRBJ2-7; D uncertain. Deletions cut 0 bases from V and 4 bases from J, with 10 bases between. Germline V gene lookup returns CDR1 SGHTA and CDR2 FQGNSA. This CDR3 spans 14 amino acids. The chain's CDR3 is CASSLALTDYEQYF. The CDR3 DNA reads as TGTGCCAGCAGCTTAGCGCTAACAGATTACGAGCAGTACTTC. The entire variable domain, with the rest obtained from reference TRBV7-2 and TRBJ2-7, is as follows: GAGVSQSPSNKVTEKGKDVELRCDPISGHTALYWYRQSLGQGLEFLIYFQGNSAPDKSGLPSDRFSAERTGGSVSTLTIQRTQQEDSAVYLCASSLALTDYEQYFGPGTRLTVT.

The rearrangement uses TRBV7-2 and TRBJ1-1; D ambiguous. The CDR3 has 15 residues. CDR1 and CDR2 (germline): SGHTA, FQGNSA. Trimming removed 1 base at V and 1 base at J, with 10 bases between. The CDR3 loop is CASSLGGITNTEAFF. CDR3 bases: TGTGCCAGCAGCTTAGGCGGAATTACGAACACTGAAGCTTTCTTT.

This chain joins TRBV5-5 and TRBJ2-7; D is unresolved. Deletions cut 7 bases from V and 2 bases from J, with 16 bases between. Germline loops: CDR1 SGHKS, CDR2 YYEKEE (reference sequence). CDR3 size: 14 residues. The CDR3 DNA is TGTGCCAGCCAGATTCGTCACAACACCTACGAGCAGTACTTC. This translates into CASQIRHNTYEQYF.

The rearrangement joins TRBV9 to TRBJ2-1, with TRBD2 identical over 12 bases. Germline CDR1 and CDR2: SGDLS and YYNGEE. The CDR3 totals 21 residues. V was pared by 0 bases and J by 0 bases, with 13 bases of the junction left unmatched. The CDR3 region is CASSVDSSLAGGTSSYNEQFF. Here the CDR3 DNA reads TGTGCCAGCAGCGTAGATTCCTCACTAGCGGGGGGAACGAGCTCCTACAATGAGCAGTTCTTC.

The CDR3 DNA reads as TGTGCCAGCAGCTCCAAGACAGGGGCCAGCTACGAGCAGTACTTC. This sequence encodes CASSSKTGASYEQYF. The chain couples TRBV7-9 to TRBJ2-7; 8 nucleotides line up with TRBD1. Germline assignment: CDR1 SEHNR and CDR2 FQNEAQ (reference sequence). CDR3 length equals 15 residues. With 4 bases clipped from V and 3 bases from J, the junction kept 8 bases outside the gene matches.

This chain links TRBV6-2 or TRBV6-3 with TRBJ1-1, with 9 bases matching TRBD1. The CDR3 consists of 14 residues. J was trimmed by 5 bases and V by 6 bases; bases with no gene match: 7. CDR1 and CDR2 from the germline V gene are MNHEY and SVGEGT. The CDR3 nucleotides are TGTGCCAGCAGCCGACAGGGGGTTAAGACTGAAGCTTTCTTT. This sequence encodes CASSRQGVKTEAFF.

In this sample, this clone turned up a few times. J is TRBJ2-5 and V is TRBV5-8, with 12 positions matching TRBD2. The germline V gene has CDR1 SGHTS and CDR2 YDEGEE. CDR3 size: 15 residues. V lost 8 bases, J lost 5 bases, and 10 bases stayed unmatched. CDR3 residues: CARGSSGRARETQYF. In nucleotides, the CDR3 is TGTGCCAGAGGATCTAGCGGGAGGGCCCGGGAGACCCAGTACTTC.

The chain employs TRBV11-3 and TRBJ2-1; 9 nucleotides match TRBD1. The CDR3 is 14 residues long. J was trimmed by 9 bases and V by 5 bases; bases with no gene match: 8. Per germline, CDR1 SGHNT and CDR2 YENEEA. CDR3 in amino acids: CASSPSGTGTEQFF. CDR3 DNA: TGTGCCAGCAGCCCATCCGGGACAGGGACTGAGCAGTTCTTC.

V usage is TRBV11-2 and J usage is TRBJ2-7; 13 bases fit TRBD2. The CDR3 has 16 amino acids. V trimming: 6 bases; J trimming: 6 bases; junction bases outside the gene matches: 11. Germline lookup yields CDR1 SGHAT and CDR2 FQNNGV. CDR3 sequence (DNA): TGTGCCAGCAGGGGGGGGCGACTAGCGGGAGGTCTCGAGCAGTACTTC. Translated: CASRGGRLAGGLEQYF.

V and J are TRBV7-9 and TRBJ1-2; D perhaps matches TRBD1 (5 bases). Germline V gene sequence: CDR1 SEHNR, CDR2 FQNEAQ (reference sequence). Trimming cost V 5 bases and J 1 base, with 17 bases left between them. The CDR3 sequence is 16 residues long. CDR3 in DNA: TGTGCCAGCAGCCCGGAAAGTTGGGGCTTTAACTATGGCTACACCTTC. Its translation is CASSPESWGFNYGYTF.

This chain connects TRBV18 to TRBJ1-2; D unresolved. Germline V gene lookup returns CDR1 KGHSH and CDR2 LQKENI. The CDR3 totals 14 residues. The V end was cut by 6 bases, the J end by 7 bases, with 18 bases between. The CDR3 DNA reads as TGTGCCAGCTCCCGGGTGCTAGAAAACGGTGGCTACACCTTC. This gives the protein CASSRVLENGGYTF.

V usage is TRBV7-8 and J usage is TRBJ1-6; D unclear. The V gene lost 1 base and the J gene lost 3 bases, with 16 bases spanning the gap. The CDR3 has 18 amino acids. Germline-derived CDR1 and CDR2 are SGHVS and FQNEAQ. Here the CDR3 reads CASSLVGFSAGYNSPLHF. The DNA of the CDR3 is TGTGCCAGCAGCTTAGTCGGTTTTTCGGCGGGCTATAATTCACCCCTCCACTTT.

The V and J genes are TRBV7-2 and TRBJ2-1; TRBD1 matches at 10 bases. Per the germline V gene, CDR1 is SGHTA and CDR2 is FQGNSA. The junction had 10 bases not matched to a gene; V was cut back by 4 bases and J by 4 bases. This CDR3 has 17 residues. The CDR3 region is CASSSPTGTGVYNEQFF. Here the CDR3 DNA reads TGTGCCAGCAGCTCCCCGACCGGGACAGGGGTGTACAATGAGCAGTTCTTC.

This clone came up once. The V call is TRBV7-2, the J call TRBJ1-2; 9 bases match TRBD1. Germline loops: CDR1 SGHTA, CDR2 FQGNSA. V was clipped by 4 bases and J by 4 bases; unmatched bases: 7. There are 15 residues in the CDR3. The CDR3 here is CASSSSQGAIYGYTF. For the CDR3, the DNA is TGTGCCAGCAGCTCTTCACAGGGGGCTATCTATGGCTACACCTTC.

This chain uses TRBV18 with TRBJ2-1; TRBD1 matches at 11 bases. The CDR3 spans 16 residues. Germline values: CDR1 KGHSH, CDR2 LQKENI. The V gene end was trimmed by 3 bases and the J gene end by 2 bases; junction bases not matched to a gene: 3. CDR3 residues: CASSPPGQGAYNEQFF. As DNA, the CDR3 is TGTGCCAGCTCACCCCCGGGACAGGGGGCCTACAATGAGCAGTTCTTC.

This chain links TRBV6-2 or TRBV6-3 with TRBJ2-3; D perhaps matches TRBD2 (5 bases). This CDR3 is 13 amino acids long. The V end lost 5 bases, the J end lost 2 bases, and 8 bases lay between the germline ends. Germline values: CDR1 MNHEY, CDR2 SVGEGT. CDR3 sequence reads: CASSRLFTDTQYF. CDR3 coding DNA: TGTGCCAGCAGTCGACTATTCACAGATACGCAGTATTTT.

This clone was detected a few times. The chain employs TRBV5-1 and TRBJ2-7; D might be TRBD2 (6 bases). Germline V gene lookup returns CDR1 SGHRS and CDR2 YFSETQ. The CDR3 is 14 residues long. Between the trimmed V and J ends, which lost 4 bases and 3 bases, there was a span of 14 bases. The CDR3 spells CASSTVAAYYEQYF. The DNA for the CDR3 is TGCGCCAGCAGCACCGTAGCGGCCTACTACGAGCAGTACTTC.